This T cell receptor beta chain was sequenced during a study of T cell responses to AZD1222 COVID-19 vaccine. Study results and caveats: The reported proportion of spike-specific TCRs targeting unmutated variant regions was nearly half. Two AZD1222 doses significantly raised spike-specific TCR breadth and depth over controls. CD4 TCRs covered the whole spike, strongest at regions 160-218 and 743-854.

For this clone: Its antigen is currently unknown.

Libraries were prepared by immunoSEQ multiplex PCR; TCRdb keeps only in-frame clonotypes and omits some of them. The table has about 140,000 clones, about 92% seen once. CDR3 length: 13 amino acids. Trimming took 4 bases from V and 8 from J, leaving 14 bases between them. CDR1 SEHNR and CDR2 FQNEAQ come from the germline V gene (reference sequence). The origin of this receptor is an adult who had recovered from COVID-19. J is TRBJ1-2 and V is TRBV7-9; D is undetermined. Here the sequenced sample was peripheral blood, taken after recovery from COVID-19. The CDR3 DNA reads TGTGCCAGCAGCTCCTCGGGCCTTGGGGGCTACACCTTC. Translated, it gives CASSSSGLGGYTF. Full variable domain (rest looked up from reference TRBV7-9 and TRBJ1-2): DTGVSQNPRHKITKRGQNVTFRCDPISEHNRLYWYRQTLGQGPEFLTYFQNEAQLEKSRLLSDRFSAERPKGSFSTLEIQRTEQGDSAMYLCASSSSGLGGYTFGSGTRLTVV.